Below, 13 T cell receptor beta chains from the same sample are listed, as sequenced in a study of CD8 T cells in ankylosing spondylitis. Their antigens are not known. A single record per CDR3 protein comes from TCRdb applying MiXCR to the 5' RACE reads. The sample gives 800,000 to 900,000 distinct CDR3 sequences, over 9.5% of which show up once; 0.51% is in the top ten. Study-wide results and limits: Typical of ankylosing spondylitis blood, it appeared, was a TCR beta motif of fewer than 10 highly homologous variants.

Material for sequencing was blood, either unsorted or a sorted T cell fraction (not recorded which). All receptors derive from a male donor with ankylosing spondylitis.

Notes on this clonotype: Since a much larger clone is just one base distant, this may be a read error. CDR3 loop: CSAYSAATSTDTQYF. The CDR3 DNA reads TGCAGTGCTTACTCGGCGGCTACTAGCACAGATACGCAGTATTTT. The V gene is TRBV20-1, the J gene TRBJ2-3; D ambiguous. The germline V gene encodes CDR1 DFQATT and CDR2 SNEGSKA (reference sequence). The ends were cut back, 5 bases at V and 0 bases at J, with 15 bases in the middle. The CDR3 sequence is 15 residues long.

The chain has TRBV6-6 and TRBJ1-1; no clear D. There are 11 residues in the CDR3. Germline V gives CDR1 MNHNY, CDR2 SVGAGI (reference sequence). Trimming took off 6 bases at V and 7 bases at J, with 9 bases between the two ends. The CDR3 spells CASRYEFEAFF. The CDR3 coding sequence is TGTGCCAGCAGATACGAGTTTGAAGCTTTCTTT.

This clonotype has more than one count but fewer than ten. The chain combines TRBV7-8 with TRBJ2-2; D not certain. This CDR3 has 16 amino acids. Germline lookup yields CDR1 SGHVS and CDR2 FQNEAQ. The germline V and J ends were trimmed by 1 base and 1 base, with 10 bases remaining between them. The chain's CDR3 is CASSLVGLVNTGELFF. The DNA of the CDR3 is TGTGCCAGCAGCTTAGTAGGGCTGGTGAACACCGGGGAGCTGTTTTTT.

This clonotype was counted ten times or more. This chain's CDR3 is CASSLAVTSYGYTF. The CDR3 bases are TGCGCCAGCAGCTTGGCCGTGACATCCTATGGCTACACCTTC. The chain recombines TRBV5-1 with TRBJ1-2; no firm D call. The CDR3 has 14 residues. V was cut by 0 bases and J by 4 bases, with 10 bases left in between. Germline values: CDR1 SGHRS, CDR2 YFSETQ.

The rearrangement joins TRBV20-1 to TRBJ2-1; TRBD1 agrees at 7 bases. The length of the CDR3 is 13 residues. The V and J ends lost 3 bases and 9 bases, in that order; junction bases with no gene match: 8. Germline CDR1 and CDR2: DFQATT and SNEGSKA (reference sequence). The CDR3 reads CSASLTGDAEQFF. DNA of the CDR3: TGCAGTGCTAGCCTTACAGGGGACGCTGAGCAGTTCTTC.

The V and J genes are TRBV20-1 and TRBJ1-5, with 9 bases aligning to TRBD1. This CDR3 contains 15 residues. Germline values: CDR1 DFQATT, CDR2 SNEGSKA (reference sequence). Losses at the gene ends were 6 bases for V and 7 bases for J; bases not matched to a gene: 13. DNA of the CDR3: TGCAGTGCCAAGCGAACAGGGGGCCTTTCGCAGCCCCAGCATTTT. As protein: CSAKRTGGLSQPQHF.

The chain links TRBV20-1 to TRBJ2-5; D is ambiguous. Trimming cost V 6 bases and J 5 bases, with 10 bases left between them. The CDR3 loop spans 11 amino acids. In germline, CDR1 is DFQATT, CDR2 SNEGSKA (reference sequence). The chain's CDR3 is CSAHGYETQYF. DNA of the CDR3: TGCAGTGCCCACGGGTACGAGACCCAGTACTTC.

CDR3 nucleotide sequence: TGTGCCAGCAGCTCCGTCGGATTGGGGGAGAATGAGCAGTTCTTC. This codes for CASSSVGLGENEQFF. The chain links TRBV5-4 to TRBJ2-1; D might be TRBD1 or TRBD2, each matching 5 bases. Trimming pared 3 bases from V and 7 bases from J, leaving 17 bases between. Germline-derived CDR1 and CDR2 are SGHNT and YYREEE (reference sequence). The CDR3 runs 15 residues.

The sample holds many counts of this clonotype. V is TRBV6-2 or TRBV6-3 and J is TRBJ2-1; TRBD2 might be the D (5 bases). V was cut by 6 bases and J by 9 bases, with 21 bases left in between. Germline loops: CDR1 MNHEY, CDR2 SVGEGT. The CDR3 is 15 residues long. Written as DNA, the CDR3 is TGTGCCAGCAGGAAGATCTTCACCGGGAATGGTGAGCAGTTCTTC. This encodes CASRKIFTGNGEQFF.

CDR3 bases: TGTGCCAGCAGCTTGATGGGGGGGGCAAATGAGCAGTTCTTC. Its protein product is CASSLMGGANEQFF. V gene TRBV5-4 combines with J gene TRBJ2-1, with a tentative D call TRBD2 (7 bases). The CDR3 is 14 residues long. The V end was cut by 1 base, the J end by 7 bases, with 12 bases between. Germline CDR1 and CDR2: SGHNT and YYREEE (reference sequence).

The rearrangement joins TRBV5-1 to TRBJ1-2, with D perhaps matching TRBD1 (5 bases). Germline values: CDR1 SGHRS, CDR2 YFSETQ. The CDR3 runs 14 residues. V was clipped by 1 base and J by 3 bases, with 10 bases between them. CDR3 DNA sequence: TGCGCCAGCAGCTTGACAGGCCCATACTATGGCTACACCTTC. This gives the protein CASSLTGPYYGYTF. The entire variable domain, with the rest obtained from reference TRBV5-1 and TRBJ1-2, is as follows: KAGVTQTPRYLIKTRGQQVTLSCSPISGHRSVSWYQQTPGQGLQFLFEYFSETQRNKGNFPGRFSGRQFSNSRSEMNVSTLELGDSALYLCASSLTGPYYGYTFGSGTRLTVV.

The chain has TRBV19 and TRBJ1-1; D ambiguous. The germline V gene encodes CDR1 LNHDA and CDR2 SQIVND (reference sequence). The CDR3 is 12 residues long. V gave up 6 bases and J gave up 1 base, with 6 bases separating them. The CDR3 DNA sequence: TGTGCCAGTAGCAGGTGGAACACTGAAGCTTTCTTT. It translates to CASSRWNTEAFF. Full variable domain (missing parts from reference TRBV19 and TRBJ1-1): DGGITQSPKYLFRKEGQNVTLSCEQNLNHDAMYWYRQDPGQGLRLIYYSQIVNDFQKGDIAEGYSVSREKKESFPLTVTSAQKNPTAFYLCASSRWNTEAFFGQGTRLTVV.

This clonotype has a count of ten or more. V is TRBV5-6 and J is TRBJ2-1; 11 bases line up with TRBD2. The length of the CDR3 is 16 residues. Germline lookup yields CDR1 SGHDT and CDR2 YYEEEE. V gave up 2 bases and J gave up 7 bases; unmatched junction bases: 8. The CDR3 coding sequence is TGTGCCAGCAGCTTTCCCCTAGCGGGAGGAGTTAATGAGCAGTTCTTC. Residues: CASSFPLAGGVNEQFF.